This is a list of T cell receptor beta chains from one sample in a study of T cells in Graves' hyperthyroidism and ophthalmopathy. TCRdb reprocessed the multiplex PCR reads with MiXCR, giving one entry per CDR3 protein. There are approximately 710,000 distinct CDR3 sequences in the sample; 17% occur only once, and 15% to 18% lies in the top ten. The sequenced material came from blood. The receptors were sampled from a man in his fifties with Graves' hyperthyroidism. Both conserved end residues are part of each CDR3. A D gene is named only where the DNA matches it firmly. Clone size is given for some rows only: seen once, a few or many times, or a class if the clone is expanded.

V gene: TRBV27; D gene: .; clone size: many; J gene: TRBJ2-7; CDR3 protein: CASSLLGEEQYF; CDR3 DNA: TGTGCCAGCAGTTTATTAGGGGAAGAGCAGTACTTC
V gene: TRBV7-2; D gene: .; clone size: many; J gene: TRBJ1-5; CDR3 protein: CASSSFYGNQPQHF; CDR3 DNA: TGTGCCAGCAGCTCCTTCTACGGGAATCAGCCCCAGCATTTT
V gene: TRBV5-1; D gene: TRBD1; clone size: many; J gene: TRBJ2-1; CDR3 protein: CASSRGQGSGNEQFF; CDR3 DNA: TGCGCCAGCAGCAGGGGACAGGGGTCAGGGAATGAGCAGTTCTTC
V gene: TRBV10-3; D gene: .; clone size: once; J gene: TRBJ2-1; CDR3 protein: CAISGPVYYNEQFF; CDR3 DNA: TGTGCCATCAGTGGTCCAGTTTACTACAATGAGCAGTTCTTC
V gene: TRBV4-2; D gene: TRBD2; clone size: .; J gene: TRBJ2-7; CDR3 protein: CASSGTSGLSYEQYF; CDR3 DNA: TGTGCCAGCAGCGGGACTAGCGGGCTATCCTACGAGCAGTACTTC
V gene: TRBV6-5; D gene: .; clone size: many; J gene: TRBJ2-2; CDR3 protein: CASSYLDTGELFF; CDR3 DNA: TGTGCCAGCAGTTACCTAGACACCGGGGAGCTGTTTTTT
V gene: TRBV6-1; D gene: TRBD1; clone size: .; J gene: TRBJ2-2; CDR3 protein: CATPGPQRGLTGELFF; CDR3 DNA: TGTGCCACCCCAGGACCCCAGAGGGGGCTCACCGGGGAGCTGTTTTTT
V gene: TRBV2; D gene: .; clone size: many; J gene: TRBJ1-3; CDR3 protein: CASSTRTDGNTIYF; CDR3 DNA: TGTGCCAGCAGTACTCGGACGGATGGAAACACCATATATTTT
V gene: TRBV7-9; D gene: TRBD2; clone size: many; J gene: TRBJ2-5; CDR3 protein: CASSSVWYQAGEEETQYF; CDR3 DNA: TGTGCCAGCAGCTCCGTTTGGTATCAAGCGGGAGAAGAAGAGACCCAGTACTTC
V gene: TRBV7-2; D gene: .; clone size: few; J gene: TRBJ2-5; CDR3 protein: CASSPTSWRETQYF; CDR3 DNA: TGTGCCAGCAGCCCGACCTCATGGAGAGAGACCCAGTACTTC
V gene: TRBV27; D gene: .; clone size: many; J gene: TRBJ2-7; CDR3 protein: CASSQRHLPYEQYF; CDR3 DNA: TGTGCCAGCAGTCAACGACACCTTCCCTACGAGCAGTACTTC
V gene: TRBV29-1; D gene: TRBD2; clone size: .; J gene: TRBJ2-5; CDR3 protein: CSVYLLAGDQETQYF; CDR3 DNA: TGCAGCGTATACCTACTAGCGGGCGACCAAGAGACCCAGTACTTC
V gene: TRBV3-1; D gene: TRBD1; clone size: few; J gene: TRBJ2-7; CDR3 protein: CASSQGTGEIYEQYF; CDR3 DNA: TGTGCCAGCAGCCAGGGGACAGGGGAGATATACGAGCAGTACTTC
V gene: TRBV7-3; D gene: .; clone size: few; J gene: TRBJ2-3; CDR3 protein: CASRLGSGDTQYF; CDR3 DNA: TGTGCCAGCAGACTTGGGAGCGGAGATACGCAGTATTTT
V gene: TRBV24-1; D gene: TRBD2; clone size: few; J gene: TRBJ2-1; CDR3 protein: CATSDGPTLAGGANEQFF; CDR3 DNA: TGTGCCACCAGTGATGGGCCGACTCTAGCGGGAGGTGCCAATGAGCAGTTCTTC
V gene: TRBV2; D gene: TRBD1; clone size: many; J gene: TRBJ2-5; CDR3 protein: CASSDSRTGGGETQYF; CDR3 DNA: TGTGCCAGCAGTGATTCTCGGACAGGGGGAGGAGAGACCCAGTACTTC
V gene: TRBV11-2; D gene: .; clone size: .; J gene: TRBJ1-2; CDR3 protein: CASSSNRGPKIDGYTF; CDR3 DNA: TGTGCCAGCAGCTCTAACCGGGGCCCTAAAATAGATGGCTACACCTTC
V gene: TRBV5-8; D gene: TRBD1; clone size: .; J gene: TRBJ2-2; CDR3 protein: CASRGRDRGPGELFF; CDR3 DNA: TGTGCCAGCAGAGGTAGGGACAGGGGTCCCGGGGAGCTGTTTTTT
V gene: TRBV18; D gene: TRBD1; clone size: many; J gene: TRBJ2-3; CDR3 protein: CASSREQGALKDTQYF; CDR3 DNA: TGTGCCAGCTCTCGAGAACAGGGGGCCCTTAAAGATACGCAGTATTTT
V gene: TRBV3-1; D gene: .; clone size: few; J gene: TRBJ2-1; CDR3 protein: CASSQDGLPARGLNNEQFF; CDR3 DNA: TGTGCCAGCAGCCAAGATGGTCTACCTGCGAGGGGCCTCAACAATGAGCAGTTCTTC
V gene: TRBV2; D gene: .; clone size: .; J gene: TRBJ1-2; CDR3 protein: CASSPTGGIGDGYTF; CDR3 DNA: TGTGCCAGCAGCCCCACCGGCGGGATCGGGGATGGCTACACCTTC
V gene: TRBV24-1; D gene: .; clone size: many; J gene: TRBJ2-2; CDR3 protein: CATRGSTSGELFF; CDR3 DNA: TGTGCCACCAGAGGCTCCACATCCGGGGAGCTGTTTTTT
V gene: TRBV19; D gene: .; clone size: .; J gene: TRBJ1-5; CDR3 protein: CASSSPTTYSNQPQHF; CDR3 DNA: TGTGCCAGTAGTAGCCCGACCACATATAGCAATCAGCCCCAGCATTTT
V gene: TRBV27; D gene: .; clone size: many; J gene: TRBJ1-1; CDR3 protein: CASSARSHLNTEAFF; CDR3 DNA: TGTGCCAGCAGTGCGCGAAGTCATTTGAACACTGAAGCTTTCTTT
V gene: TRBV11-1; D gene: TRBD2; clone size: .; J gene: TRBJ2-7; CDR3 protein: CASSWTTSGTYEQYF; CDR3 DNA: TGTGCCAGCAGCTGGACAACTAGCGGGACCTACGAGCAGTACTTC
V gene: TRBV18; D gene: .; clone size: .; J gene: TRBJ2-7; CDR3 protein: CASSSQEGVYEQYF; CDR3 DNA: TGTGCCAGCTCATCACAAGAGGGAGTCTACGAGCAGTACTTC
V gene: TRBV5-1; D gene: .; clone size: few; J gene: TRBJ2-1; CDR3 protein: CASSLLANEKYNEQFF; CDR3 DNA: TGCGCCAGCAGCTTGCTAGCGAACGAAAAGTACAATGAGCAGTTCTTC
V gene: TRBV27; D gene: TRBD2; clone size: many; J gene: TRBJ2-5; CDR3 protein: CASLAGLLQETQYF; CDR3 DNA: TGTGCCAGCCTAGCGGGGCTTCTCCAAGAGACCCAGTACTTC
V gene: TRBV30; D gene: .; clone size: many; J gene: TRBJ1-5; CDR3 protein: CAWSRGGDQPQHF; CDR3 DNA: TGTGCCTGGAGTCGGGGAGGGGATCAGCCCCAGCATTTT
V gene: TRBV6-1; D gene: .; clone size: .; J gene: TRBJ2-7; CDR3 protein: CASSHPGTNEQYF; CDR3 DNA: TGTGCCAGCAGTCACCCAGGGACCAACGAGCAGTACTTC
V gene: TRBV11-2; D gene: .; clone size: many; J gene: TRBJ2-7; CDR3 protein: CASSSHRRWFEQYF; CDR3 DNA: TGTGCCAGCAGCTCCCACCGACGGTGGTTCGAGCAGTACTTC